The clone carrying this TCR beta chain was observed at least ten times. Its antigen is not identified. The sample is drawn from a study of T cells in Graves' hyperthyroidism and ophthalmopathy. Findings and caveats of the study: In the blood, most expanded thyroid clonotypes above 0.001 appeared as well.

Patients between 18 and 65 years old had hyperthyroidism, newly diagnosed and lasting under 2 months. Exclusion of patients followed from uncontrolled infection, other autoimmune disease, pregnancy or lactation. PBMCs stemmed from more than 7.5 ml fresh peripheral blood. The V end lost 5 bases, the J end lost 8 bases, and 13 bases lay between the germline ends. The CDR3 is 13 residues long. Regions amplified from RNA transcripts were the TCR beta CDR3 regions. TCR CDR3 regions were first amplified by RT-PCR with HTBI primers. MiXCR was run by TCRdb on the multiplex PCR reads, yielding one entry per CDR3 protein. This sample has under 400,000 distinct CDR3 sequences, with around a quarter found just once.

Sequenced material: blood. This clonotype originated in a man between 50 and 59 years old with Graves' hyperthyroidism. The rearrangement links TRBV12-3 or TRBV12-4 to TRBJ2-1; D call uncertain. As DNA, the CDR3 is TGTGCCAGCAGTAGCTATGGGGATCATGAGCAGTTCTTC. Translation: CASSSYGDHEQFF.